This TCR beta chain was retrieved from a study of control samples from healthy donors and cancer patients. The V gene lost 3 bases and the J gene lost 4 bases, with 8 bases spanning the gap. The CDR3 sequence is 13 residues long. From germline, CDR1 is LNHDA and CDR2 SQIVND (reference sequence). The repertoire was sequenced with immunoSEQ multiplex PCR; TCRdb's copy has only in-frame clones and lacks some. The profile shows about 120,000 clones, approximately 88% of them singletons. Source material: blood. The TCR comes from a man aged 50 to 60 in good health. This chain connects TRBV19 to TRBJ2-3; D not resolved. In DNA, the CDR3 is TGTGCCAGTAGTATTATCACGGCAGATACGCAGTATTTT. Residues: CASSIITADTQYF.